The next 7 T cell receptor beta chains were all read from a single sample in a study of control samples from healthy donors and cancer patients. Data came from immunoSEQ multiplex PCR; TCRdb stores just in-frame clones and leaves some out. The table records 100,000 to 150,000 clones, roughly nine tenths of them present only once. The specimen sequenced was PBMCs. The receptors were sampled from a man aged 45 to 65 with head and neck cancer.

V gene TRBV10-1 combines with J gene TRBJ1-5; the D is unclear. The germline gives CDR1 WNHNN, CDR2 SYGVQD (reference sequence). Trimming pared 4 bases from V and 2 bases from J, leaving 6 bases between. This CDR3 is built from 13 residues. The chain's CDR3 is CASSADGNQPQHF. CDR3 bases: TGCGCCAGCAGTGCGGATGGCAATCAGCCCCAGCATTTT.

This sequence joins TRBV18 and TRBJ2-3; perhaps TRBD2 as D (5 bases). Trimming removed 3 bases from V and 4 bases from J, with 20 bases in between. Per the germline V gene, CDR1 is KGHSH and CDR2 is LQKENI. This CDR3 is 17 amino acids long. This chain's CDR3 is CASSPTSQPGLADTQYF. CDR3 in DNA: TGTGCCAGCTCACCGACCTCCCAGCCGGGATTGGCAGATACGCAGTATTTT.

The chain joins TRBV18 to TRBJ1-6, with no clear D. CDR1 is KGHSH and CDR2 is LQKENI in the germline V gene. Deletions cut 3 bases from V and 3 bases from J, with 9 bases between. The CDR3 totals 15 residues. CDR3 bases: TGTGCCAGCTCACCCGGTCAAGTCTATAATTCACCCCTCCACTTT. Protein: CASSPGQVYNSPLHF. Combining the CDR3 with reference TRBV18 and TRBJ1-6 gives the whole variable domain NAGVMQNPRHLVRRRGQEARLRCSPMKGHSHVYWYRQLPEEGLKFMVYLQKENIIDESGMPKERFSAEFPKEGPSILRIQQVVRGDSAAYFCASSPGQVYNSPLHFGNGTRLTVT.

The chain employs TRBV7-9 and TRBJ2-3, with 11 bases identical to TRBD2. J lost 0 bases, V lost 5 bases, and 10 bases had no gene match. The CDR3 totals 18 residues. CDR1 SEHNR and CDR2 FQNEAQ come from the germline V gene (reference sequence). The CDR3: CASSPAAGTSGSTDTQYF. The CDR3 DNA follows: TGTGCCAGCAGCCCTGCGGCCGGGACTAGCGGAAGCACAGATACGCAGTATTTT. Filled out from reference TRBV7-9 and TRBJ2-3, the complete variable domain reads DTGVSQNPRHKITKRGQNVTFRCDPISEHNRLYWYRQTLGQGPEFLTYFQNEAQLEKSRLLSDRFSAERPKGSFSTLEIQRTEQGDSAMYLCASSPAAGTSGSTDTQYFGPGTRLTVL.

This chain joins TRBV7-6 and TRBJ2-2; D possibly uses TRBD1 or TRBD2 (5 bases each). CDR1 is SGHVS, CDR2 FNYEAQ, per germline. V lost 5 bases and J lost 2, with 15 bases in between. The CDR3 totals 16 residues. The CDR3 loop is CASSPPGTYNTGELFF. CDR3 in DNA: TGTGCCAGCAGCCCCCCCGGGACGTACAACACCGGGGAGCTGTTTTTT.

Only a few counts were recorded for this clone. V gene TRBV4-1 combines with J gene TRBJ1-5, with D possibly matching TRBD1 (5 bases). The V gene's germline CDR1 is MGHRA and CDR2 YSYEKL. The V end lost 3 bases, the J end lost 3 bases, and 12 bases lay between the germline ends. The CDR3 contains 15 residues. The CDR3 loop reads CASSQGLEINQPQHF. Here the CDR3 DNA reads TGCGCCAGCAGCCAGGGACTTGAAATCAATCAGCCCCAGCATTTT.

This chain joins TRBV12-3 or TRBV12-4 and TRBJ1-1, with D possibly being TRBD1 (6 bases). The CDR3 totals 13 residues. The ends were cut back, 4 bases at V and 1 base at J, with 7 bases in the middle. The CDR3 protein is CASSWGQNTEAFF. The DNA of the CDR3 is TGTGCCAGCAGTTGGGGACAGAACACTGAAGCTTTCTTT.